Listed here is a single TCR beta chain. As yet, its antigen is unknown. Generated by immunoSEQ multiplex PCR, the TCRdb table keeps only in-frame clones and is missing some. There are around 53,000 clones in the sample; 65% to 80% occur only once, and around 5.5% lies in the top ten. This record comes from a study of vaccination effects on CD4 cells after COVID-19. Sequencing in the ViraFEST assay came after antigen-specific CD4+ T cells had been expanded with viral peptide pools, which were used to stimulate PBMC. Once cultured for roughly ten days, the cells underwent separation to obtain CD4+ T cells. This individual contracted SARS-CoV-2 between March and December 2020, as verified by PCR. For each well, a few million PBMC were cultured with around 10 IU/ml IL-2 and around 10 ug/ml peptides. Sample: CD4+ T cells from PBMCs cultured with HIV peptides, taken before COVID-19 vaccination. Subset indicated: HIV-1 Nef peptide pool negative control/reference culture. The clonotype was recovered from a human donor who had a prior SARS-CoV-2 infection.

Here the CDR3 DNA reads TGCGCCAGCAGCCAAGTTTCCCGTTTAAGAGCCTACGAGCAGTACTTC. Encoded protein: CASSQVSRLRAYEQYF. The J gene is TRBJ2-7, the V gene TRBV4-3; D is uncertain. The CDR3 is made up of 16 amino acids. The germline gives CDR1 LGHNA, CDR2 YSLEER. Trimming cost V 1 base and J 2 bases, with 15 bases left between them.